Listed here are 14 T cell receptor beta chains from one sample, sequenced in a study of early T cells in non-severe SARS-CoV-2 infection. Each CDR3 protein is one row after TCRdb ran MiXCR on the 5' RACE reads. The repertoire holds around 78,000 distinct CDR3 sequences, with roughly 13% as singletons. The material sequenced was whole blood. These receptors were taken from an adult who was a healthcare worker with PCR-confirmed SARS-CoV-2 infection or an uninfected control (not recorded which).

The genes are TRBV7-9 and TRBJ2-1, with a tentative D call TRBD1 (5 bases). The V gene's germline CDR1 is SEHNR and CDR2 FQNEAQ (reference sequence). The CDR3 loop spans 15 amino acids. Between the trimmed V and J ends, which lost 5 bases and 3 bases, there was a span of 14 bases. DNA for the CDR3: TGTGCCAGCAGCACCGCGTCGGACATCTACAATGAGCAGTTCTTC. It translates to CASSTASDIYNEQFF.

The chain uses TRBV3-1 and TRBJ2-5; 7 bases align to TRBD2. CDR3 length: 13 amino acids. Trimming took 4 bases from V and 5 from J; bases not matched to a gene: 4. Germline V gene sequence: CDR1 LGHDT, CDR2 YNNKEL (reference sequence). CDR3 in amino acids: CASSPAGRETQYF. CDR3 in DNA: TGTGCCAGCAGCCCCGCCGGGAGGGAGACCCAGTACTTC.

J is TRBJ2-5 and V is TRBV27; weak D call: TRBD2 (6 bases). The CDR3 spans 15 residues. The germline V gene has CDR1 MNHEY and CDR2 SMNVEV (reference sequence). The ends were cut back, 5 bases at V and 5 bases at J, with 18 bases in the middle. The CDR3 spells CASSPGGARWETQYF. The CDR3 DNA sequence: TGTGCCAGCAGTCCTGGCGGGGCCCGTTGGGAGACCCAGTACTTC.

The chain links TRBV18 to TRBJ1-1; D perhaps matches TRBD1 (6 bases). The CDR3 totals 14 residues. The germline gives CDR1 KGHSH, CDR2 LQKENI. V lost 3 bases and J 2 bases, leaving 10 bases between the germline ends. The CDR3 reads CASSPGTTNTEAFF. In nucleotides, the CDR3 is TGTGCCAGCTCACCCGGGACAACCAACACTGAAGCTTTCTTT.

CDR3 amino acids: CSAYTSVINNEQFF. The CDR3 DNA follows: TGCAGCGCCTACACTAGCGTTATCAACAATGAGCAGTTCTTC. The chain is built from TRBV29-1 and TRBJ2-1, with 7 bases lining up with TRBD2. Germline V gene sequence: CDR1 SQVTM, CDR2 ANQGSEA. The trim removed 7 bases at V and 5 bases at J, leaving 11 bases unmatched. This CDR3 contains 14 residues.

With respect to this clonotype: One base away lies a much larger clone, so this may be a sequencing read error. This chain links TRBV12-3 or TRBV12-4 with TRBJ1-2; D remains unclear. V lost 8 bases and J 6 bases, leaving 16 bases between the germline ends. This CDR3 is 13 amino acids long. The CDR3 coding sequence is TGTGCCAGCTCCAGCCTAGGGTCCAATGGCTACACCTTC. Protein product: CASSSLGSNGYTF.

This clonotype was seen at least ten times. V usage is TRBV27 and J usage is TRBJ2-5; TRBD2 agrees at 11 bases. Germline V gives CDR1 MNHEY, CDR2 SMNVEV (reference sequence). Germline trimming cut 5 bases from V and 0 bases from J; bases unmatched to any gene: 5. This CDR3 is built from 16 residues. The CDR3, as DNA: TGTGCCAGCAGTCCCCAGGGACTAGCGGACCAAGAGACCCAGTACTTC. It is translated as CASSPQGLADQETQYF.

V is TRBV7-9 and J is TRBJ2-7; D gene unclear. In germline, CDR1 is SEHNR, CDR2 FQNEAQ (reference sequence). The CDR3 consists of 14 residues. V lost 0 bases, J lost 1 base, and 7 bases lay in between. Here the CDR3 DNA reads TGTGCCAGCAGCTTAGCTCGCAGTTCCTACGAGCAGTACTTC. This codes for CASSLARSSYEQYF. Complete variable domain (other parts from reference TRBV7-9 and TRBJ2-7): DTGVSQNPRHKITKRGQNVTFRCDPISEHNRLYWYRQTLGQGPEFLTYFQNEAQLEKSRLLSDRFSAERPKGSFSTLEIQRTEQGDSAMYLCASSLARSSYEQYFGPGTRLTVT.

The V gene is TRBV16, the J gene TRBJ1-5; TRBD1 is a possible D gene (5 bases). In germline, CDR1 is KGHSY, CDR2 FQNENV. Trimming left V 3 bases short and J 3 bases short, with 12 bases between. The CDR3 runs 15 residues. In DNA form, the CDR3 reads TGTGCCAGCAGCCAGACCGGGACTTCCAATCAGCCCCAGCATTTT. Protein: CASSQTGTSNQPQHF.

The chain recombines TRBV29-1 with TRBJ2-3; D unclear. Trimming removed 7 bases from V and 6 bases from J, with 11 bases in between. Germline-derived CDR1 and CDR2 are SQVTM and ANQGSEA. This CDR3 has 11 residues. This CDR3 reads CSALGTDTQYF. CDR3 in DNA: TGCAGCGCCCTTGGTACCGATACGCAGTATTTT.

This clonotype was counted ten times or more. The chain is built from TRBV14 and TRBJ2-3; 8 bases fit TRBD2. Trimming at V came to 3 bases and at J to 4 bases, leaving 12 bases not matched to a gene. Germline V gene data show CDR1 as SGHDN and CDR2 as FVKESK. This CDR3 has 17 amino acids. The CDR3 loop reads CASSHPGLAGGADTQYF. CDR3 bases: TGTGCCAGCAGCCATCCCGGACTAGCCGGTGGGGCAGATACGCAGTATTTT.

This chain joins TRBV7-2 and TRBJ2-7, with 12 bases aligning to TRBD2. Trimming cost V 1 base and J 5 bases; bases outside gene matches: 6. Germline V gives CDR1 SGHTA, CDR2 FQGNSA. The CDR3 spans 16 residues. The CDR3 here is CASSLVPSGGADEQYF. DNA for the CDR3: TGTGCCAGCAGCTTAGTCCCTAGCGGGGGGGCCGACGAGCAGTACTTC.

The chain links TRBV18 to TRBJ1-1; possibly TRBD1 for D (6 bases). From germline, CDR1 is KGHSH and CDR2 LQKENI. CDR3 length: 12 residues. Trimming stripped 3 bases from V and 7 bases from J, with 9 bases between. As DNA, the CDR3 is TGTGCCAGCTCACCGGGGGCTGGTGAAGCTTTCTTT. Translation gives CASSPGAGEAFF.

V usage is TRBV15 and J usage is TRBJ2-7, with D unresolved. CDR3 length equals 14 residues. With 3 bases removed from V and 1 base from J, the gap between germline ends came to 10 bases. Germline V CDR1 and CDR2: LNHNV, YYDKDF (reference sequence). CDR3 in DNA: TGTGCCACCAGCAGTTCCGGGTTTTCCTACGAGCAGTACTTC. Translation: CATSSSGFSYEQYF.